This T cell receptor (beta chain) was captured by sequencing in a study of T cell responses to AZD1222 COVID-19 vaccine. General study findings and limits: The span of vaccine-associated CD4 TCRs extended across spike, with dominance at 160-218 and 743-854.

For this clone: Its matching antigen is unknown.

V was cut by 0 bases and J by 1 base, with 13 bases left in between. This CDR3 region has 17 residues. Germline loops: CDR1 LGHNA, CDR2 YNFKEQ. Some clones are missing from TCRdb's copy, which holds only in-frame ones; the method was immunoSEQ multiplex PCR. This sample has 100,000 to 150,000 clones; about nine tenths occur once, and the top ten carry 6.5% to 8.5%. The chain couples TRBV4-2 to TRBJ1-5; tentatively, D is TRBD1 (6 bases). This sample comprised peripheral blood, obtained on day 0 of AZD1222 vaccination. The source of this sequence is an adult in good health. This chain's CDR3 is CASSQEGQRGSNQPQHF. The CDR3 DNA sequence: TGTGCCAGCAGCCAAGAGGGACAACGGGGGAGCAATCAGCCCCAGCATTTT.